This TCR beta chain is drawn from a study of T cell repertoires in cytomegalovirus infection. This clonotype appeared many times. The antigen is not known. Overall study findings and caveats: HLA-C-restricted CMV-specific TCR beta clonotypes were dominant in the ex vivo response.

There are 15 residues in the CDR3. V shed 0 bases and J shed 0 bases, with 6 bases lying between them. Germline values: CDR1 SGHTA, CDR2 FQGNSA. TCRdb fed the reads into MiXCR, producing one record per CDR3 protein. Counted here are about 920,000 distinct CDR3 sequences, approximately 33% occurring once; the ten biggest clones make up around an eighth. The TCR sequence derives from a human donor in good health (CMV status not recorded). Some clones in this sample may be carry-over from other donors' samples. Sequencing was performed on cultured CD8+ T cells from PBMCs, taken from culture after CMV antigen stimulation. This chain uses TRBV7-2 with TRBJ1-5; D is unclear. CDR3 DNA: TGTGCCAGCAGCTTAGCCGGTAATAGCAATCAGCCCCAGCATTTT. Amino acids: CASSLAGNSNQPQHF.